What follows are 31 T cell receptor beta chains derived from one specimen sequenced in a study. In TCRdb, the 5' RACE reads were re-called with MiXCR into one record per CDR3 protein. The sample yields fewer than 55,000 distinct CDR3 sequences, 22% seen once. The sorted Tregs were CD4+CD25+CD127-/low cells. Sample: Tregs sorted from a lymph node. The origin of the receptors is a female donor with breast cancer.

In the case of this clonotype: An end of the junction differs from the germline gene, which may be a read error. This chain joins TRBV18 and TRBJ2-5; tentative D call: TRBD2 (5 bases). The CDR3 extends over 18 amino acids. Germline-derived CDR1 and CDR2 are KGHSH and LQKENI. The CDR3 DNA sequence: TGTGCCAGCTCACCTTCTGAGAGGAAAGGAGCGGAACAAGAGATCCAGTACTTC. This gives the protein CASSPSERKGAEQEIQYF.

This clonotype was counted at least ten times. This chain uses TRBV29-1 with TRBJ1-1; 8 nucleotides agree with TRBD1. J lost 0 bases, V lost 7 bases, and 10 bases had no gene match. The CDR3 contains 15 residues. Per the germline V gene, CDR1 is SQVTM and CDR2 is ANQGSEA. DNA of the CDR3: TGCAGCGGAGGGACAGGTTGGGGCATGAACACTGAAGCTTTCTTT. This codes for CSGGTGWGMNTEAFF.

This clonotype was observed at least ten times. This chain joins TRBV4-1 and TRBJ1-4; no clear D gene. Germline V CDR1 and CDR2: MGHRA, YSYEKL. The CDR3 sequence is 16 residues long. V was pared by 0 bases and J by 8 bases, with 16 bases between. The CDR3 sequence is CASSQDREGVREKLFF. The CDR3 DNA reads as TGCGCCAGCAGCCAAGATCGGGAGGGTGTGAGGGAAAAACTGTTTTTT.

This clonotype was detected ten times or more. The chain is built from TRBV5-6 and TRBJ1-5; no firm D call. Trimming removed 0 bases from V and 7 bases from J, with 11 bases in between. Germline CDR1 SGHDT, CDR2 YYEEEE. The CDR3 consists of 14 residues. The CDR3 nucleotides read TGTGCCAGCAGCTTGGCCGGTCGGGGACAGCCCCAGCATTTT. Protein product: CASSLAGRGQPQHF.

This clonotype appeared a few times. At one of its ends the junction is not consistent with the germline gene, which may arise from a read error. The chain combines TRBV5-6 with TRBJ2-5, with D possibly being TRBD1 (5 bases). The CDR3 consists of 13 residues. Per the germline V gene, CDR1 is SGHDT and CDR2 is YYEEEE. The chain's CDR3 is CASSYLTEESQYF. In DNA, the CDR3 is TGTGCCAGCAGCTACCTGACAGAAGAGTCCCAGTACTTC.

V gene TRBV2 combines with J gene TRBJ2-7, with 7 bases fitting TRBD2. Germline CDR1 reads SNHLY; CDR2 reads FYNNEI. The CDR3 has 13 amino acids. V shed 7 bases and J 2 bases; nucleotides not matched to a gene: 5. CDR3 region: CASNTGGPYEQYF. DNA for the CDR3: TGTGCCAGCAATACGGGGGGACCCTACGAGCAGTACTTC.

V usage is TRBV7-9 and J usage is TRBJ2-3, with TRBD2 matching over 9 bases. Trimming cost V 1 base and J 7 bases; bases outside gene matches: 6. Germline V gene data show CDR1 as SEHNR and CDR2 as FQNEAQ (reference sequence). The CDR3 sequence is 15 residues long. CDR3 sequence reads: CASSLGPSGMNTQYF. Here the CDR3 DNA reads TGTGCCAGCAGCTTAGGGCCTAGCGGGATGAATACGCAGTATTTT.

For this clonotype: The CDR3 does not close with the conserved phenylalanine or tryptophan, likely indicating a read error. The limits of the CDR3 on the DNA are not certain, so only TCRdb's listed CDR3 is given. The J gene is TRBJ2-7, the V gene TRBV21-1; the table assigns TRBD2, which was not confirmed against the DNA. TRBV21-1 is termed a pseudogene. The CDR3 adds up to 17 amino acids, both ends counted. CDR3: CASSKGLAASEGYEQYL.

The J gene is TRBJ2-1, the V gene TRBV20-1, with TRBD2 matching over 7 bases. Germline V lookup: CDR1 DFQATT, CDR2 SNEGSKA (reference sequence). This CDR3 has 15 residues. Unmatched junction bases numbered 17, after V lost 6 bases and J lost 9 bases. The CDR3 sequence is CSASRGQRGLSEQFF. DNA of the CDR3: TGCAGTGCGTCTAGAGGCCAGCGGGGCTTAAGTGAGCAGTTCTTC.

About this clonotype: The junction departs from the called germline gene at one end, perhaps through a read error. This chain joins TRBV20-1 and TRBJ2-4, with no clear D. Germline assignment: CDR1 DFQATT and CDR2 SNEGSKA (reference sequence). The CDR3 spans 15 residues. The CDR3 loop is CSAGDYEESKNIQYF. The CDR3 DNA reads as TGCAGTGCTGGAGATTATGAGGAGTCCAAAAACATTCAGTACTTC.

This clonotype was recorded a few times. This sequence joins TRBV27 and TRBJ2-7; D gene ambiguous. The CDR3 length is 13 residues. Trimming shortened V by 0 bases and J by 5 bases, and 8 bases separated the two germline ends. In germline, CDR1 is MNHEY, CDR2 SMNVEV (reference sequence). Here the CDR3 reads CASSLSYLNEQYF. In nucleotides, the CDR3 is TGTGCCAGCAGTTTATCGTATCTGAACGAGCAGTACTTC.

V is TRBV20-1 and J is TRBJ1-6; the match to TRBD1 covers 9 bases. This CDR3 is 16 amino acids long. Losses at the gene ends were 5 bases for V and 14 bases for J; bases not matched to a gene: 19. Germline assignment: CDR1 DFQATT and CDR2 SNEGSKA (reference sequence). As DNA, the CDR3 is TGCAGTGCTTGTCCCTTACAGGGGGCCGGCAGAGTGGCCCTCCACTTT. Amino acids: CSACPLQGAGRVALHF.

This clonotype has ten or more counts. J is TRBJ2-1 and V is TRBV28; the D gene is possibly TRBD2 (5 bases). The CDR3 has 10 amino acids. Deletions cut 8 bases from V and 9 bases from J, with 8 bases between. The germline V gene encodes CDR1 MDHEN and CDR2 SYDVKM. The CDR3 DNA follows: TGTGCCAGCCTTCGGGGTGAGCAGTTCTTC. Translated, it gives CASLRGEQFF.

Comments on this clonotype: A read error may produce the germline difference seen at one junction end. The V call is TRBV5-1, the J call TRBJ1-4; D unclear. The germline V gene has CDR1 SGHRS and CDR2 YFSETQ. The length of the CDR3 is 17 residues. CDR3 residues: CASSLSLAASGNEILFF. The CDR3 DNA is TGCGCCAGCAGCTTGAGTCTTGCGGCGTCGGGGAATGAAATACTGTTTTTT.

This clonotype was seen ten or more times. The chain joins TRBV20-1 to TRBJ1-1; possible D gene TRBD1, 5 bases. The germline V gene has CDR1 DFQATT and CDR2 SNEGSKA (reference sequence). This CDR3 is built from 14 residues. V was pared by 0 bases and J by 5 bases, with 13 bases between. The DNA for the CDR3 is TGCAGTGCTAGAGATATGGTAGGGGCGACTGAAGCTTTCTTT. Amino acids: CSARDMVGATEAFF.

V and J are TRBV3-1 and TRBJ2-7; no clear D. The CDR3 length is 14 residues. Germline CDR1 reads LGHDT; CDR2 reads YNNKEL (reference sequence). Trimming took 4 bases from V and 2 from J, leaving 12 bases between them. CDR3 amino acids: CASSLADKTYEQYF. In nucleotides, the CDR3 is TGTGCCAGCAGCCTCGCCGACAAGACCTACGAGCAGTACTTC.

Notes on this clonotype: A much larger clone lies a single base off, so this may be a read error. The CDR3 loop is CVSSQVGSEAFF. In DNA, the CDR3 is TGTGTCAGCAGCCAAGTGGGATCTGAAGCTTTCTTT. The rearrangement links TRBV4-2 to TRBJ1-1; D gene ambiguous. The CDR3 has 12 residues. The germline V gene encodes CDR1 LGHNA and CDR2 YNFKEQ.

Points on this clonotype: This may be a read error: a much more frequent sequence differs by one nucleotide. The J gene is TRBJ2-2, the V gene TRBV5-1; D is perhaps TRBD2 (5 bases). Germline values: CDR1 SGHRS, CDR2 YFSETQ. CDR3 size: 14 residues. Trimming removed 6 bases at V and 3 bases at J, with 12 bases between. The CDR3 region is CASTNGIDTGELFF. The CDR3 bases are TGCGCCAGCACTAACGGGATAGACACCGGGGAGCTGTTTTTT. The full variable domain, with the rest looked up from reference TRBV5-1 and TRBJ2-2, is KAGVTQTPRYLIKTRGQQVTLSCSPISGHRSVSWYQQTPGQGLQFLFEYFSETQRNKGNFPGRFSGRQFSNSRSEMNVSTLELGDSALYLCASTNGIDTGELFFGEGSRLTVL.

The rearrangement uses TRBV4-1 and TRBJ1-5; 7 nucleotides align to TRBD1. Germline V CDR1 and CDR2: MGHRA, YSYEKL. After removal of 0 bases from V and 0 bases from J, the junction contained 14 bases not matched to a gene. CDR3 size: 20 residues. Here the CDR3 reads CASSQDAAGGRGHSNQPQHF. The CDR3 DNA reads TGCGCCAGCAGCCAAGATGCGGCAGGGGGAAGGGGACATAGCAATCAGCCCCAGCATTTT.

This rearrangement joins TRBV6-4 to TRBJ2-1; D remains ambiguous. V gave up 5 bases and J gave up 5 bases, with 10 bases separating them. Germline V lookup: CDR1 MRHNA, CDR2 SNTAGT. This CDR3 spans 13 amino acids. CDR3 nucleotide sequence: TGTGCCAGCAGTACCCAGCGCGACAATGAGCAGTTCTTC. This codes for CASSTQRDNEQFF.

This clonotype came up once. This may come from a read error, since a much larger clone is one base off. The chain is built from TRBV6-6 and TRBJ1-4, with a tentative D call TRBD1 (5 bases). Germline V gene sequence: CDR1 MNHNY, CDR2 SVGAGI (reference sequence). The CDR3 totals 14 residues. The CDR3 DNA follows: TGTGCCAGCAGTTATGTTTCAGGGAGCGAAAGACTGTTTTTT. Translating it yields CASSYVSGSERLFF.

This clonotype came up a few times. The rearrangement joins TRBV5-1 to TRBJ1-1, with no clear D. Trimming pared 3 bases from V and 5 bases from J, leaving 8 bases between. This CDR3 spans 12 amino acids. CDR1 is SGHRS and CDR2 is YFSETQ in the germline V gene. CDR3 in DNA: TGCGCCAGCAGCTCTACCCTAACTGAAGCTTTCTTT. Its protein product is CASSSTLTEAFF.

In this sample, this clonotype turned up a few times. One base away lies a much larger clone, so this may be a sequencing read error. The rearrangement uses TRBV12-3 or TRBV12-4 and TRBJ1-5; 7 bases fit TRBD1. The CDR3 covers 15 residues. The DNA of the CDR3 is TGTACCAGCAGTTTTGAGGGGGCGCCGGGTCAGCCCCAGCATTTT. As protein: CTSSFEGAPGQPQHF.

V gene TRBV27 combines with J gene TRBJ2-1, with 8 bases fitting TRBD2. Losses at the gene ends were 6 bases for V and 7 bases for J; bases not matched to a gene: 14. Per germline, CDR1 MNHEY and CDR2 SMNVEV (reference sequence). The CDR3 runs 16 residues. The CDR3 coding sequence is TGTGCCAGCAGCCCACCGGGACTAGTAGCTTCAAATGAGCAGTTCTTC. As protein: CASSPPGLVASNEQFF.

This clonotype showed up just a few times. The chain employs TRBV28 and TRBJ1-6, with D uncertain. Germline CDR1 is MDHEN and CDR2 is SYDVKM. CDR3 length equals 14 residues. Trimming stripped 6 bases from V and 9 bases from J, with 15 bases between. The CDR3 DNA sequence: TGTGCCAGCAGCCTAGTCGCCTTGTCTTCACCCCTCCACTTT. It is translated as CASSLVALSSPLHF.

This clonotype has more than one count but fewer than ten. The V call is TRBV28, the J call TRBJ1-5, with D unresolved. Germline V gene sequence: CDR1 MDHEN, CDR2 SYDVKM. Trimming left V 3 bases short and J 2 bases short, with 8 bases between. The CDR3 totals 14 residues. Here the CDR3 reads CASSLSSGNQPQHF. The CDR3 DNA sequence: TGTGCCAGCAGTTTGTCCTCCGGCAATCAGCCCCAGCATTTT. Looking up the rest from reference TRBV28 and TRBJ1-5 gives the full variable domain: DVKVTQSSRYLVKRTGEKVFLECVQDMDHENMFWYRQDPGLGLRLIYFSYDVKMKEKGDIPEGYSVSREKKERFSLILESASTNQTSMYLCASSLSSGNQPQHFGDGTRLSIL.

A word on this clonotype: A much larger clone sits a single nucleotide away, making a read error possible. This sequence joins TRBV29-1 and TRBJ2-5; TRBD1 matches at 7 bases. The germline CDR1 and CDR2 sequences are SQVTM and ANQGSEA. The J segment lost 3 bases and the V segment lost 7 bases, leaving 2 bases of the junction unmatched. The CDR3 totals 11 residues. CDR3 DNA sequence: TGCAGCGGTGACAGGGAAGAGACCCAGTACTTC. Translation gives CSGDREETQYF.

This clonotype occurred a few times. The J gene is TRBJ2-7, the V gene TRBV28, with D perhaps assigned TRBD1 or TRBD2 (6 bases each). Germline lookup yields CDR1 MDHEN and CDR2 SYDVKM. CDR3 length equals 13 residues. V lost 7 bases, J lost 1 base, and 11 bases lay in between. In DNA, the CDR3 is TGTGCCAGCACGGGGGCGAGATCCTACGAGCAGTACTTC. As protein: CASTGARSYEQYF.

Remarks on this clonotype: A much larger clone differs by one base, so this may be a read error. The rearrangement links TRBV4-2 to TRBJ2-3, with D possibly being TRBD2 (6 bases). Per the germline V gene, CDR1 is LGHNA and CDR2 is YNFKEQ. CDR3 size: 18 residues. The V end was cut by 3 bases, the J end by 3 bases, with 22 bases between. This CDR3 is CASSHLIIRDCGTDTQYF. The DNA for the CDR3 is TGTGCCAGCAGCCACCTAATAATCCGGGACTGTGGTACAGATACGCAGTATTTT.

This clonotype was counted ten times or more. The chain couples TRBV28 to TRBJ2-1; no clear D gene. The CDR3 spans 14 residues. The germline CDR1 and CDR2 sequences are MDHEN and SYDVKM. The ends were cut back, 1 base at V and 8 bases at J, with 12 bases in the middle. The CDR3 is CASSLSPRVYEQFF. In nucleotides, the CDR3 is TGTGCCAGCAGTTTATCTCCGCGTGTCTATGAGCAGTTCTTC.

The chain uses TRBV28 and TRBJ2-6; 12 bases agree with TRBD1. The V segment lost 4 bases and the J segment 2 bases; nucleotides outside the gene matches: 9. This CDR3 contains 19 residues. CDR1 is MDHEN, CDR2 SYDVKM, per germline. CDR3 nucleotide sequence: TGTGCCAGCAGTTACCTATACCGGGACAGGGGGCCTGGGGCCAACGTCCTGACTTTC. Translated: CASSYLYRDRGPGANVLTF. The variable domain in full, with the rest retrieved from reference TRBV28 and TRBJ2-6, is DVKVTQSSRYLVKRTGEKVFLECVQDMDHENMFWYRQDPGLGLRLIYFSYDVKMKEKGDIPEGYSVSREKKERFSLILESASTNQTSMYLCASSYLYRDRGPGANVLTFGAGSRLTVL.